These 6 T cell receptor beta chains came from one sample sequenced in a study of OX40 agonist ivuxolimab in advanced cancers. The data were produced by immunoSEQ multiplex PCR, yet TCRdb's version contains in-frame clones alone and is incomplete. Among roughly 56,000 clones listed, 79% were seen once. The sequencing used CD4+ or CD8+ T cells sorted from blood, collected in a trial of the OX40 agonist ivuxolimab. The receptor source for this set is an adult with an advanced solid tumor such as melanoma, head and neck, liver or kidney cancer.

The chain is built from TRBV19 and TRBJ1-2; no firm D call. Germline V gene sequence: CDR1 LNHDA, CDR2 SQIVND (reference sequence). The CDR3 sequence is 14 residues long. V lost 6 bases, J lost 8 bases, and 19 bases lay in between. CDR3 bases: TGTGCCAGTAGCAATCAGCCGGCCGTGGGGGGCTACACCTTC. Translation gives CASSNQPAVGGYTF.

The rearrangement joins TRBV29-1 to TRBJ2-7, with 9 bases identical to TRBD2. The ends lost 5 bases at V and 2 bases at J; junction bases unmatched: 4. This CDR3 has 13 residues. The V gene's germline CDR1 is SQVTM and CDR2 ANQGSEA. CDR3 protein: CSVRPSGAYEQYF. In DNA, the CDR3 is TGCAGCGTTCGGCCTAGCGGGGCCTACGAGCAGTACTTC.

For the CDR3, the DNA is TGTGCCAGCAGCTTACCGGGACAGGGTAGCTATGGCTACACCTTC. It codes for CASSLPGQGSYGYTF. The chain combines TRBV5-6 with TRBJ1-2; 9 bases fit TRBD1. Germline values: CDR1 SGHDT, CDR2 YYEEEE. Unmatched junction bases numbered 6, after V lost 2 bases and J lost 4 bases. The CDR3 spans 15 residues.

The chain uses TRBV30 and TRBJ1-4; a possible D gene is TRBD1 (6 bases). Germline values: CDR1 GTSNPN, CDR2 SVGIG (reference sequence). V was pared by 5 bases and J by 13 bases, with 20 bases between. The CDR3 extends over 13 amino acids. The CDR3 region is CAWSQGPNGRLFF. In DNA form, the CDR3 reads TGTGCCTGGTCTCAGGGGCCGAACGGTCGACTGTTTTTT.

The chain couples TRBV7-3 to TRBJ2-2; possible D gene TRBD2, 6 bases. The germline V gene has CDR1 SGHTA and CDR2 FQGTGA. The CDR3 spans 14 residues. With 5 bases removed from V and 1 base from J, the gap between germline ends came to 8 bases. The CDR3 region has the DNA TGTGCCAGCAGCATTAGCGGGAACACCGGGGAGCTGTTTTTT. Its translation: CASSISGNTGELFF.

The chain carries TRBV6-5 and TRBJ2-4, with D hard to call. Trimming pared 5 bases from V and 0 bases from J, leaving 11 bases between. Germline V CDR1 and CDR2: MNHEY, SVGAGI. There are 15 residues in the CDR3. The CDR3 region is CASSSPTLAKNIQYF. Written as DNA, the CDR3 is TGTGCCAGCAGTAGTCCGACGCTAGCCAAAAACATTCAGTACTTC.